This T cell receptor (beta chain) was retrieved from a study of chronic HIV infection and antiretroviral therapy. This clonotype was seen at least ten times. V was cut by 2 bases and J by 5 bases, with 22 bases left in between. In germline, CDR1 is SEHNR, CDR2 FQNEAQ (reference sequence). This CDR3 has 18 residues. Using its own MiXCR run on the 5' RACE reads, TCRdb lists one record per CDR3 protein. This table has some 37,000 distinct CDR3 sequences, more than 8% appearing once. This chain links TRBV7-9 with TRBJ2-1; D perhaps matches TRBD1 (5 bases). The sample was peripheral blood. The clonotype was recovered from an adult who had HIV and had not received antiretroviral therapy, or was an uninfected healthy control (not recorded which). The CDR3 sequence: CASSLYGAPGSADNEQFF. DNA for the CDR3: TGTGCCAGCAGCTTATATGGGGCTCCGGGCTCTGCGGACAATGAGCAGTTCTTC.